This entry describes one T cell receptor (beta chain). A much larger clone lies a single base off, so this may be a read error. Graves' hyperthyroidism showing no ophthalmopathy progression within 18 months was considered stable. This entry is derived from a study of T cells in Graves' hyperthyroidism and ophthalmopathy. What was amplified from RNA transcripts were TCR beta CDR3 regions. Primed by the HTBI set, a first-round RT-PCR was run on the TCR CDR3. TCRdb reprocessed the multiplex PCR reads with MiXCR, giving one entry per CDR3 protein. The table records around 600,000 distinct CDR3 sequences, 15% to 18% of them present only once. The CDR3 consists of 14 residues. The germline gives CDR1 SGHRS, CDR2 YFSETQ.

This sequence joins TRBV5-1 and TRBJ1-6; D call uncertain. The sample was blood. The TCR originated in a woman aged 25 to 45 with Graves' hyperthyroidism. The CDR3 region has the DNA TGCGCCAGCAGCTTGAACCCGATTGGATCACCCCTCCGCTTT. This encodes CASSLNPIGSPLRF.